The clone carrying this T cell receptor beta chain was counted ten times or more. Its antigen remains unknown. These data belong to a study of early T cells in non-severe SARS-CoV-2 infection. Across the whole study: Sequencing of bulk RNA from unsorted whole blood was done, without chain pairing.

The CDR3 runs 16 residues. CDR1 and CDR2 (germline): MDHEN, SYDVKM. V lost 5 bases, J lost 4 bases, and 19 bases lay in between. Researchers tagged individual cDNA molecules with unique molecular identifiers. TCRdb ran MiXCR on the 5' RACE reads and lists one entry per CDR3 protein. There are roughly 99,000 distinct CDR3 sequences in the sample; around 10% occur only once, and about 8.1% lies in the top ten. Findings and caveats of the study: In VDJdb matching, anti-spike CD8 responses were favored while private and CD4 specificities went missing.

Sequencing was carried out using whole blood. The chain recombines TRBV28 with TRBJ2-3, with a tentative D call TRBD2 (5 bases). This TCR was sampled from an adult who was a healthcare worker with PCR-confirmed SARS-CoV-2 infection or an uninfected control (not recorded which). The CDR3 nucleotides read TGTGCCAGCAGTCCCACTCTAGCCTTAGGAGCAGATACGCAGTATTTT. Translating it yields CASSPTLALGADTQYF. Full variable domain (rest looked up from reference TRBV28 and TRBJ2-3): DVKVTQSSRYLVKRTGEKVFLECVQDMDHENMFWYRQDPGLGLRLIYFSYDVKMKEKGDIPEGYSVSREKKERFSLILESASTNQTSMYLCASSPTLALGADTQYFGPGTRLTVL.